This T cell receptor beta chain appears in the sequencing data of a study of human T cells and chemical hapten exposure. About the research overall: Upper back patch tests used 0.01% DPC, scored after 6 days. Study-wide results and limits: Compared to controls, expanded TCRs made significantly more large clusters of similar CDR3s.

Only a few counts were recorded for this clonotype. Its antigen is unknown. From the RACE reads, TCRdb called clonotypes with MiXCR, one entry per CDR3 protein. The sample consists of 100,000 or so distinct CDR3 sequences, less than 40% of them appearing once. The germline V and J ends were trimmed by 4 bases and 0 bases, with 6 bases remaining between them. The CDR3 runs to 13 residues. Germline V lookup: CDR1 DFQATT, CDR2 SNEGSKA (reference sequence). As to time point: patch test 3, about 24 weeks after DPC sensitization. The treatment denotes: therapeutic diphenylcyclopropenone sensitization with weekly scalp DPC. Alopecia patients, 18 to 70 years old and DPC-suitable, served as donors.

The specimen was whole blood, collected in connection with sensitization to the hapten diphenylcyclopropenone (DPC). This chain joins TRBV20-1 and TRBJ1-4, with D unclear. The clonotype comes from a man aged 35 to 55 with alopecia areata. Some clones in this sample may be carry-over from other donors' samples. The CDR3 DNA reads TGCAGTGCTAAAGCTACAACTAATGAAAAACTGTTTTTT. As protein: CSAKATTNEKLFF.